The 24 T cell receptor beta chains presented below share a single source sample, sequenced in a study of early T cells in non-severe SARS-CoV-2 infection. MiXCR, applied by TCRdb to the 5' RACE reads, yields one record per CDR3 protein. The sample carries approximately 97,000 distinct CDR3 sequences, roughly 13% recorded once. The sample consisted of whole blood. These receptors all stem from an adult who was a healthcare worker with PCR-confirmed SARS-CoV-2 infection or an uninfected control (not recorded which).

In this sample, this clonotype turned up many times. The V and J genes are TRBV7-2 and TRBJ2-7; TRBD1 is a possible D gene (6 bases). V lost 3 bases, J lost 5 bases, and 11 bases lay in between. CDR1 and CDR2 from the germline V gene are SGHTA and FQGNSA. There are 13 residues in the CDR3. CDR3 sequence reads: CASSFQGSNEQYF. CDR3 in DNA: TGTGCCAGCAGCTTCCAGGGGTCGAACGAGCAGTACTTC.

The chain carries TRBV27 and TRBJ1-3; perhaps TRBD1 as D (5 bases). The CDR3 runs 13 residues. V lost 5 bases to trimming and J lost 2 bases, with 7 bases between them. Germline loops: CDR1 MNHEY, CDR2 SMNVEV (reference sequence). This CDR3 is CASSVRAGNTIYF. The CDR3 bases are TGTGCCAGCAGTGTCAGGGCTGGAAACACCATATATTTT.

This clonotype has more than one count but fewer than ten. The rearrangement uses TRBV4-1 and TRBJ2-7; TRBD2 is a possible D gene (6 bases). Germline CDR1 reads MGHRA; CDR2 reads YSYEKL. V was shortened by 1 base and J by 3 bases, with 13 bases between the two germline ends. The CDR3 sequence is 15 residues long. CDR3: CASSQVVGGIYEQYF. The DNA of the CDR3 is TGCGCCAGCAGCCAAGTCGTGGGCGGGATCTACGAGCAGTACTTC.

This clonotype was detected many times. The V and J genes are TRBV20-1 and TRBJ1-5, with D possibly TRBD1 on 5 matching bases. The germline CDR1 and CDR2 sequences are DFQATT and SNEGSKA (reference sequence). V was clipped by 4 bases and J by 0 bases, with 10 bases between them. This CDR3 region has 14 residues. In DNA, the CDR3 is TGCAGTGCTAAAGGGGAATATAGCAATCAGCCCCAGCATTTT. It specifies CSAKGEYSNQPQHF.

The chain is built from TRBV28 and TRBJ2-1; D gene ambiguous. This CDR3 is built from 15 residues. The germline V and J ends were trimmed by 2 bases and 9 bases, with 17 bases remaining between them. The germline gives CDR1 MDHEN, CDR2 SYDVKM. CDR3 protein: CASSLPSRRDLEQFF. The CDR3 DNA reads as TGTGCCAGCAGTTTACCCAGTCGGCGCGATCTTGAGCAGTTCTTC. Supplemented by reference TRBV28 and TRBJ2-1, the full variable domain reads DVKVTQSSRYLVKRTGEKVFLECVQDMDHENMFWYRQDPGLGLRLIYFSYDVKMKEKGDIPEGYSVSREKKERFSLILESASTNQTSMYLCASSLPSRRDLEQFFGPGTRLTVL.

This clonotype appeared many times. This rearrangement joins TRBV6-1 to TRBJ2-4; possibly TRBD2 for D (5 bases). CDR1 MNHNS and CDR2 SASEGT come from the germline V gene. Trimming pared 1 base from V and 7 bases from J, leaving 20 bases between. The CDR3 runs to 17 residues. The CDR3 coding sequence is TGTGCCAGCAGTGAAGTGGGTGTGGTACGGGATGTCAACATTCAGTACTTC. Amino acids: CASSEVGVVRDVNIQYF.

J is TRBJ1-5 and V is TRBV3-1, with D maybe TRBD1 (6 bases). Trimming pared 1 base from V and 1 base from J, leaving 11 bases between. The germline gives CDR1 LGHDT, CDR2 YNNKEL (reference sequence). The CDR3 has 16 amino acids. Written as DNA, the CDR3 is TGTGCCAGCAGCCAAGGGTACAGGGACAGCAATCAGCCCCAGCATTTT. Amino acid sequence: CASSQGYRDSNQPQHF. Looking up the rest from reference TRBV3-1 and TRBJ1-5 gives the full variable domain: DTAVSQTPKYLVTQMGNDKSIKCEQNLGHDTMYWYKQDSKKFLKIMFSYNNKELIINETVPNRFSPKSPDKAHLNLHINSLELGDSAVYFCASSQGYRDSNQPQHFGDGTRLSIL.

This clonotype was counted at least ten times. CDR3 DNA: TGTGCCAGCAGCATTACCGGGACGACAAGTGAGCAGTTCTTC. As protein: CASSITGTTSEQFF. The chain employs TRBV11-3 and TRBJ2-1; TRBD1 or TRBD2 may be the D gene (5 bases each). The CDR3 length is 14 residues. Germline values: CDR1 SGHNT, CDR2 YENEEA. The V gene lost 5 bases and the J gene lost 9 bases, with 17 bases spanning the gap. Using reference TRBV11-3 and TRBJ2-1 for the parts outside the CDR3, the full variable domain is EAGVVQSPRYKIIEKKQPVAFWCNPISGHNTLYWYLQNLGQGPELLIRYENEEAVDDSQLPKDRFSAERLKGVDSTLKIQPAELGDSAVYLCASSITGTTSEQFFGPGTRLTVL.

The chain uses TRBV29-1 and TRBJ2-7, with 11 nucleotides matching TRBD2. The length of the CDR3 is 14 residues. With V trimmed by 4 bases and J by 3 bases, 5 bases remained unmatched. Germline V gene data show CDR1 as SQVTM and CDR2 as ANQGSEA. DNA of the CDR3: TGCAGCGTTGTTAAGACTAGCGGGATCTACGAGCAGTACTTC. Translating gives CSVVKTSGIYEQYF.

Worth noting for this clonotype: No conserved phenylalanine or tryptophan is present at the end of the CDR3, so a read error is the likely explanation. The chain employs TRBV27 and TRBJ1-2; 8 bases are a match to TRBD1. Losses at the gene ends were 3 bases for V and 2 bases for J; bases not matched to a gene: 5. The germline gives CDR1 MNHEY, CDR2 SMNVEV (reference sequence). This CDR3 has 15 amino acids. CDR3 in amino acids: CASSFQGDRNYGYTL. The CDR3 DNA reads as TGTGCCAGCAGTTTTCAGGGGGACAGGAACTATGGCTACACCTTG.

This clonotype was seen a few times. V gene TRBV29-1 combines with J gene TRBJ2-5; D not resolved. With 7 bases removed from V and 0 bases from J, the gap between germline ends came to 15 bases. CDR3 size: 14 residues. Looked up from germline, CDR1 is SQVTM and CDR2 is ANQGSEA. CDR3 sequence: CSARTLTNQETQYF. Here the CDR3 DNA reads TGCAGCGCCAGGACCCTGACCAACCAAGAGACCCAGTACTTC. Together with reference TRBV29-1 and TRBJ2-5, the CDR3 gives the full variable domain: SAVISQKPSRDICQRGTSLTIQCQVDSQVTMMFWYRQQPGQSLTLIATANQGSEATYESGFVIDKFPISRPNLTFSTLTVSNMSPEDSSIYLCSARTLTNQETQYFGPGTRLLVL.

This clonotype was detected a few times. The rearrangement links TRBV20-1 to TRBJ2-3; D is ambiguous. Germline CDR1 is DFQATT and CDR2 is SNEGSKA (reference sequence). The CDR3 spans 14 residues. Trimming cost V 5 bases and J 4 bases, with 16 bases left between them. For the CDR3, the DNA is TGCAGTGCTTCCCATATCCCCCCGCCAGATACGCAGTATTTT. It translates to CSASHIPPPDTQYF.

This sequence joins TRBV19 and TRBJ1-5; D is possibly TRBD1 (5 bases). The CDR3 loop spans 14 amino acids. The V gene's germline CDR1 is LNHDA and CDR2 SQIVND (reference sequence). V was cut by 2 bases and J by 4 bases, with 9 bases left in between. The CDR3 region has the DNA TGTGCCAGTAGTATATTGGGGGGGAATCAGCCCCAGCATTTT. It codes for CASSILGGNQPQHF. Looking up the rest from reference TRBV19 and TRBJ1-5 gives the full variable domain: DGGITQSPKYLFRKEGQNVTLSCEQNLNHDAMYWYRQDPGQGLRLIYYSQIVNDFQKGDIAEGYSVSREKKESFPLTVTSAQKNPTAFYLCASSILGGNQPQHFGDGTRLSIL.

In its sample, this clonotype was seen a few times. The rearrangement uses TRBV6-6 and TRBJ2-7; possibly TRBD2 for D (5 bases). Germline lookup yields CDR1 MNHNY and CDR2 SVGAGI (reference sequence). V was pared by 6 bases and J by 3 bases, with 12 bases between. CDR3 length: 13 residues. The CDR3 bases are TGTGCCAGCAGGGTGAACCGGGACTACGAGCAGTACTTC. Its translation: CASRVNRDYEQYF.

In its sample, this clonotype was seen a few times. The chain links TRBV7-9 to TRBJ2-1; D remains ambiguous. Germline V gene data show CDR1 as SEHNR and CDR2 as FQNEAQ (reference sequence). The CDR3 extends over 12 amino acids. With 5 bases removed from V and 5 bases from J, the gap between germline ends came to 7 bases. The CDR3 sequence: CASSKQDNEQFF. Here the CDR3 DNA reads TGTGCCAGCAGCAAACAAGACAATGAGCAGTTCTTC.

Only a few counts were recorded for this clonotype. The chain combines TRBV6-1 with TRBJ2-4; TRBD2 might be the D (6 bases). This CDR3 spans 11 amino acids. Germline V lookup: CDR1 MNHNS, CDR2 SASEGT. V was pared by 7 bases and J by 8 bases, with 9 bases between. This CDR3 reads CASTPGDIQYF. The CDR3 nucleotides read TGTGCCAGCACTCCGGGGGACATTCAGTACTTC.

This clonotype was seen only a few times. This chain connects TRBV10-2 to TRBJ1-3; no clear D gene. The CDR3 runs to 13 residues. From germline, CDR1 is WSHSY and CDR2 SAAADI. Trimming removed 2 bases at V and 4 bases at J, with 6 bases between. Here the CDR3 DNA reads TGCGCCAGCAGTGAGGAGGGAGGAAACACCATATATTTT. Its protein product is CASSEEGGNTIYF.

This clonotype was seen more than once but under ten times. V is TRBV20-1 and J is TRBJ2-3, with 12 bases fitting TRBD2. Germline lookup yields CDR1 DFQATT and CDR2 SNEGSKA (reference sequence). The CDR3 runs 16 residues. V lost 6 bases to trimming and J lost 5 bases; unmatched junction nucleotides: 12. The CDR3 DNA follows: TGCAGTGCCCCTCTAGCGGGAGGGATGGGGGGAGATACGCAGTATTTT. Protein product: CSAPLAGGMGGDTQYF.

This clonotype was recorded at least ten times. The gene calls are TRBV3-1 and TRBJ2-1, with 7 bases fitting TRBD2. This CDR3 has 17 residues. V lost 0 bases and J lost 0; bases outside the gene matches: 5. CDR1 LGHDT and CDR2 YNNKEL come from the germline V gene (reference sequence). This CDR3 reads CASSQDSSGSSYNEQFF. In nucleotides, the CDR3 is TGTGCCAGCAGCCAAGATTCTAGCGGAAGCTCCTACAATGAGCAGTTCTTC.

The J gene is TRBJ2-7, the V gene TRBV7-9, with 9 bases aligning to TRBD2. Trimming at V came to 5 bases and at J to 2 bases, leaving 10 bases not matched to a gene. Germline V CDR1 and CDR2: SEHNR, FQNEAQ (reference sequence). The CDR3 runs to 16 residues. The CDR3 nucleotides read TGTGCCAGCAGCCAACCCGCGGGGGGGGGACCCTACGAGCAGTACTTC. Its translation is CASSQPAGGGPYEQYF.

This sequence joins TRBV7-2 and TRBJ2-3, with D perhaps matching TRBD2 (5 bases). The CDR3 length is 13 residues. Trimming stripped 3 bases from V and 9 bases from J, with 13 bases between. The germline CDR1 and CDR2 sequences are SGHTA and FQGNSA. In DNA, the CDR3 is TGTGCCAGCAGCTTGGGTGGAGGTACGACGCAGTATTTT. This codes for CASSLGGGTTQYF.

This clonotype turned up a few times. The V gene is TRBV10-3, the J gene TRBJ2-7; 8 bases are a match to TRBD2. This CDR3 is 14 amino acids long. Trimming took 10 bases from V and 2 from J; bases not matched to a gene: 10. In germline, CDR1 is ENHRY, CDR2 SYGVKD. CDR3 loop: CATGGEAGPYEQYF. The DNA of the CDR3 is TGTGCCACCGGGGGGGAAGCGGGACCCTACGAGCAGTACTTC.

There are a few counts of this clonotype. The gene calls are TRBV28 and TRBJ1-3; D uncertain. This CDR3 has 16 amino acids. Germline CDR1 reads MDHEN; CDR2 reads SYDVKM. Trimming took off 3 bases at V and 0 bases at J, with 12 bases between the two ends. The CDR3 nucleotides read TGTGCCAGCAGTTTGCCCGGACGGTTCTCTGGAAACACCATATATTTT. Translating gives CASSLPGRFSGNTIYF.

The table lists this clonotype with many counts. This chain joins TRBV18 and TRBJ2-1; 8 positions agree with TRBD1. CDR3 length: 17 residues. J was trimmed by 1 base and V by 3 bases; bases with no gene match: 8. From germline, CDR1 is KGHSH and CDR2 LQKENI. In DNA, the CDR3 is TGTGCCAGCTCACCGATAACCGACAGGGGATCCTACAATGAGCAGTTCTTC. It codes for CASSPITDRGSYNEQFF.